Each of the 4 T cell receptor beta chains below was sequenced from the same sample in a study of blood T cell repertoires in COVID-19. The assay was immunoSEQ multiplex PCR, and TCRdb's table has in-frame clones only and misses some. The table shows about 300,000 clones, with 70% to 90% occurring only once. The specimen sequenced was PBMCs or T cells enriched from blood (not recorded which). The source is a woman in her thirties who had recovered from COVID-19.

The chain joins TRBV3-1 (or the pseudogene TRBV3-2) to TRBJ2-2, with D possibly being TRBD2 (6 bases). Trimming left V 2 bases short and J 6 bases short, with 10 bases between. Germline V gives CDR1 LGHDT, CDR2 YNNKEL (reference sequence). The length of the CDR3 is 14 residues. This CDR3 is CASSQRDFSGELFF. DNA of the CDR3: TGTGCCAGCAGCCAAAGGGACTTTTCCGGGGAGCTGTTTTTT.

The rearrangement joins TRBV30 to TRBJ2-3, with a possible D match to TRBD1 (6 bases). CDR1 is GTSNPN, CDR2 SVGIG, per germline (reference sequence). V dropped 4 bases and J dropped 0 bases, with 11 bases sitting between them. The CDR3 is 14 residues long. CDR3 DNA: TGTGCCTGGACCACAGGGACCAGCACAGATACGCAGTATTTT. It is translated as CAWTTGTSTDTQYF.

The chain uses TRBV16 and TRBJ2-1; 7 bases match TRBD1. Germline-derived CDR1 and CDR2 are KGHSY and FQNENV. The V and J ends lost 0 bases and 12 bases, in that order; junction bases with no gene match: 11. The CDR3 is 15 residues long. Here the CDR3 reads CASSQSVTGVVGQFF. CDR3 bases: TGTGCCAGCAGCCAATCCGTCACAGGGGTTGTGGGGCAGTTCTTC.

This chain uses TRBV7-9 with TRBJ2-3, with 9 bases lining up with TRBD1. The V and J ends lost 5 bases and 3 bases, in that order; junction bases with no gene match: 6. This CDR3 spans 15 amino acids. Germline CDR1 SEHNR, CDR2 FQNEAQ (reference sequence). Here the CDR3 reads CASSRGDRETDTQYF. CDR3 coding DNA: TGTGCCAGCAGCCGGGGGGACAGGGAGACAGATACGCAGTATTTT.